This entry lists 22 T cell receptor beta chains sequenced from one sample in a study of Ad26.COV2.S vaccination and SARS-CoV-2 variants. Sequencing used immunoSEQ multiplex PCR; TCRdb keeps in-frame clones, though not all of them. The sample carries 410,000 or so clones, about 90% recorded once. Specified treatment: roughly 20 received Ad26.COV2.S at low or high dose, single or two shots; about 5 received placebo; per-sample allocation not given. Repertoires come from day 63 after the first vaccine or placebo injection. The material was peripheral blood, obtained in a trial of Ad26.COV2.S vaccine versus placebo. The receptors shown here come from a person between 18 and 60 years old who received the Ad26.COV2.S COVID-19 vaccine or a placebo.

The V gene is TRBV29-1, the J gene TRBJ2-3; 10 nucleotides line up with TRBD2. The CDR3 has 17 amino acids. Germline V gene lookup returns CDR1 SQVTM and CDR2 ANQGSEA. V was pared by 0 bases and J by 4 bases, with 10 bases of the junction left unmatched. As DNA, the CDR3 is TGCAGCGTTGAAGACCCTCAGCGGGGGGGGGCCCCAGATACGCAGTATTTT. Its translation: CSVEDPQRGGAPDTQYF.

The CDR3 region has the DNA TGTGCCAGCAGCTTAGAAGAGCGGTACGAGCAGTACTTC. Its protein is CASSLEERYEQYF. V gene TRBV7-8 combines with J gene TRBJ2-7; weak D call: TRBD2 (5 bases). Trimming pared 1 base from V and 4 bases from J, leaving 8 bases between. Germline V gives CDR1 SGHVS, CDR2 FQNEAQ. CDR3 length equals 13 residues.

The rearrangement joins TRBV18 to TRBJ2-4; D remains unclear. Germline CDR1 KGHSH, CDR2 LQKENI. The CDR3 spans 15 residues. Trimming shortened V by 3 bases and J by 1 base, and 10 bases separated the two germline ends. CDR3 nucleotides: TGTGCCAGCTCACCGTACGGGTCGGCCAAAAACATTCAGTACTTC. Translating gives CASSPYGSAKNIQYF.

The gene calls are TRBV3-1 (or the pseudogene TRBV3-2) and TRBJ1-6; no firm D call. This CDR3 is built from 17 residues. V dropped 1 base and J dropped 0 bases, with 10 bases sitting between them. Germline CDR1 reads LGHDT; CDR2 reads YNNKEL (reference sequence). The CDR3 sequence: CASSQGHPSSYNSPLHF. CDR3 bases: TGTGCCAGCAGCCAAGGACACCCGAGCTCCTATAATTCACCCCTCCACTTT.

Here the CDR3 DNA reads TGTGCCACCAGCCCGACAGGGGTGGTCACTGAAGCTTTCTTT. It codes for CATSPTGVVTEAFF. The chain uses TRBV15 and TRBJ1-1; TRBD1 matches at 8 bases. Germline lookup yields CDR1 LNHNV and CDR2 YYDKDF (reference sequence). CDR3 length: 14 amino acids. Trimming removed 5 bases from V and 4 bases from J; junction bases left unmatched: 6. The full variable domain, its missing parts supplied by reference TRBV15 and TRBJ1-1, is DAMVIQNPRYQVTQFGKPVTLSCSQTLNHNVMYWYQQKSSQAPKLLFHYYDKDFNNEADTPDNFQSRRPNTSFCFLDIRSPGLGDTAMYLCATSPTGVVTEAFFGQGTRLTVV.

The chain combines TRBV5-6 with TRBJ1-2, with a weak D call TRBD1 (5 bases). The CDR3 contains 16 residues. Deletions cut 0 bases from V and 6 bases from J, with 18 bases between. Germline V gene sequence: CDR1 SGHDT, CDR2 YYEEEE. CDR3 sequence reads: CASSLEGLQEGHGYTF. The CDR3 nucleotides are TGTGCCAGCAGCTTGGAGGGCCTACAGGAGGGGCATGGCTACACCTTC.

V and J are TRBV5-1 and TRBJ2-5; possible D gene TRBD2, 6 bases. The CDR3 consists of 15 residues. V was pared by 4 bases and J by 0 bases, with 13 bases between. The germline V gene encodes CDR1 SGHRS and CDR2 YFSETQ. The CDR3 DNA follows: TGCGCCAGCAGCCCGGGCCGGGAGTACCAAGAGACCCAGTACTTC. It encodes CASSPGREYQETQYF.

This clone was seen more than once but under ten times. The genes are TRBV5-1 and TRBJ2-1, with D perhaps matching TRBD1 (6 bases). Germline V CDR1 and CDR2: SGHRS, YFSETQ. The CDR3 contains 18 residues. Trimming stripped 4 bases from V and 5 bases from J, with 25 bases between. CDR3 protein: CASSTRSEGPGTNNEQFF. CDR3 nucleotide sequence: TGCGCCAGCAGCACCAGAAGCGAGGGGCCAGGGACAAACAATGAGCAGTTCTTC.

The chain combines TRBV7-9 with TRBJ2-1, with D possibly being TRBD1 (6 bases). The CDR3 extends over 14 amino acids. Germline V gives CDR1 SEHNR, CDR2 FQNEAQ (reference sequence). The germline V and J ends were trimmed by 4 bases and 5 bases, with 12 bases remaining between them. In nucleotides, the CDR3 is TGTGCCAGCAGCTCATACGGGACACACAATGAGCAGTTCTTC. Encoded protein: CASSSYGTHNEQFF.

The chain uses TRBV9 and TRBJ2-5, with TRBD2 identical over 8 bases. Germline values: CDR1 SGDLS, CDR2 YYNGEE. The CDR3 is 15 amino acids. Trimming at V came to 0 bases and at J to 2 bases, leaving 3 bases not matched to a gene. CDR3 in amino acids: CASSVGIAGQETQYF. The CDR3 coding sequence is TGTGCCAGCAGCGTAGGGATAGCGGGGCAAGAGACCCAGTACTTC.

This clone occurred once. The chain combines TRBV30 with TRBJ2-7; perhaps TRBD1 as D (6 bases). V lost 3 bases and J lost 9, with 15 bases in between. The CDR3 covers 12 residues. Germline CDR1 and CDR2: GTSNPN and SVGIG (reference sequence). CDR3 nucleotide sequence: TGTGCCTGGAGCGCCTCCAGGGGCTGGCAGTACTTC. It yields the protein CAWSASRGWQYF.

This chain uses TRBV10-3 with TRBJ1-5; TRBD1 aligns across 9 bases. J gave up 7 bases and V 6 bases, and 7 bases lay outside the gene matches. There are 14 residues in the CDR3. Germline lookup yields CDR1 ENHRY and CDR2 SYGVKD. The chain's CDR3 is CAIRQQGTGQPQHF. DNA of the CDR3: TGTGCCATCAGACAGCAGGGGACAGGGCAGCCCCAGCATTTT.

V gene TRBV6-5 combines with J gene TRBJ1-6; unclear D gene. This CDR3 is built from 15 residues. The germline V gene encodes CDR1 MNHEY and CDR2 SVGAGI. The V end was cut by 0 bases, the J end by 5 bases, with 8 bases between. The CDR3 coding sequence is TGTGCCAGCAGTTACTCGATTGTAAATAATTCACCCCTCCACTTT. This sequence encodes CASSYSIVNNSPLHF.

The V gene is TRBV10-3, the J gene TRBJ2-7; no firm D call. The CDR3 has 14 amino acids. V was shortened by 3 bases and J by 3 bases, with 12 bases between the two germline ends. Germline V gene sequence: CDR1 ENHRY, CDR2 SYGVKD. The CDR3 protein is CAISDTTSFYEQYF. The CDR3 nucleotides are TGTGCCATCAGTGATACGACGAGCTTCTACGAGCAGTACTTC.

For this clone: Other DNA sequences within the sample encode an identical CDR3. The chain couples TRBV7-2 to TRBJ1-2, with a possible D match to TRBD1 (6 bases). In germline, CDR1 is SGHTA, CDR2 FQGNSA. The CDR3 consists of 13 residues. Between the trimmed V and J ends, which lost 1 base and 5 bases, there was a span of 8 bases. The CDR3 nucleotides are TGTGCCAGCAGCTTAGGGGGGGCTTATGGCTACACCTTC. It yields the protein CASSLGGAYGYTF.

This clone was detected only once. This chain links TRBV3-1 (or the pseudogene TRBV3-2) with TRBJ2-2, with 7 bases matching TRBD2. The germline V gene encodes CDR1 LGHDT and CDR2 YNNKEL (reference sequence). Trimming at V came to 4 bases and at J to 0 bases, leaving 11 bases not matched to a gene. The CDR3 consists of 18 residues. In DNA form, the CDR3 reads TGTGCCAGCAGCCTTTGTGGGGGGGTTTGGGCGAACACCGGGGAGCTGTTTTTT. This gives the protein CASSLCGGVWANTGELFF.

The chain couples TRBV6-6 to TRBJ2-7; 9 bases are shared with TRBD1. CDR3 size: 16 residues. V gave up 6 bases and J gave up 2 bases; unmatched junction bases: 11. Germline CDR1 is MNHNY and CDR2 is SVGAGI (reference sequence). This CDR3 reads CASSLRGQGTPYEQYF. In DNA, the CDR3 is TGTGCCAGCAGCCTCCGGGGACAGGGCACACCCTACGAGCAGTACTTC.

The J gene is TRBJ2-2, the V gene TRBV4-3; D is tentatively TRBD1 or TRBD2 (5 bases each). Per germline, CDR1 LGHNA and CDR2 YSLEER. The CDR3 has 16 amino acids. V was pared by 3 bases and J by 2 bases, with 13 bases between. CDR3 loop: CASSQGRRTNTGELFF. The CDR3 DNA sequence: TGCGCCAGCAGCCAGGGACGTCGCACTAACACCGGGGAGCTGTTTTTT.

The chain has TRBV6-6 and TRBJ1-4, with D hard to call. Germline V gene sequence: CDR1 MNHNY, CDR2 SVGAGI (reference sequence). V was pared by 6 bases and J by 8 bases, with 10 bases between. The CDR3 is 12 amino acids. In DNA, the CDR3 is TGTGCCAGCAGGGATCCATCAGAAAAACTGTTTTTT. Protein product: CASRDPSEKLFF.

J is TRBJ2-3 and V is TRBV5-6; 9 bases map to TRBD1. Germline V gene sequence: CDR1 SGHDT, CDR2 YYEEEE. This CDR3 has 15 residues. Trimming took 4 bases from V and 2 from J; bases not matched to a gene: 5. The CDR3 protein is CASSPGTGNTDTQYF. In DNA form, the CDR3 reads TGTGCCAGCAGCCCCGGGACAGGGAACACAGATACGCAGTATTTT.

The rearrangement links TRBV2 to TRBJ1-1; 8 nucleotides align to TRBD1. Trimming at V came to 4 bases and at J to 3 bases, leaving 4 bases not matched to a gene. CDR1 and CDR2 (germline): SNHLY, FYNNEI. CDR3 length: 14 amino acids. In DNA form, the CDR3 reads TGTGCCAGCAGTGGACAGGGGACTGACACTGAAGCTTTCTTT. Amino acid sequence: CASSGQGTDTEAFF. Using reference TRBV2 and TRBJ1-1 for the parts outside the CDR3, the full variable domain is EPEVTQTPSHQVTQMGQEVILRCVPISNHLYFYWYRQILGQKVEFLVSFYNNEISEKSEIFDDQFSVERPDGSNFTLKIRSTKLEDSAMYFCASSGQGTDTEAFFGQGTRLTVV.

The chain is built from TRBV10-2 and TRBJ1-5; TRBD1 agrees at 7 bases. The CDR3 has 14 amino acids. V was pared by 9 bases and J by 2 bases, with 7 bases of the junction left unmatched. Germline V gives CDR1 WSHSY, CDR2 SAAADI. The CDR3 is CASQGQVGNQPQHF. DNA for the CDR3: TGCGCCAGTCAAGGACAGGTCGGCAATCAGCCCCAGCATTTT.